Listed below are T cell receptor beta chains from one sample, sequenced in a study of blood T cells in healthy people across ages. TCRdb redid the calling of the 5' RACE reads with MiXCR, one entry per CDR3 protein. The sample comprises approximately 730,000 distinct CDR3 sequences, roughly 50% of which are singletons, and 41% rests with the top ten. The material sequenced was blood. The receptor source for this set is an elderly man in good health. Both conserved end residues are part of each CDR3. Fields, in order: J gene, D gene, clone size, V gene, CDR3 protein, CDR3 DNA. A D gene is named only where the DNA matches it firmly. A clone size is listed for some rows: how often the clone was seen (once, few, many), or a class if it is expanded.

TRBJ2-7 | TRBD2 | few | TRBV9 | CASSVWREFSYEQYF | TGTGCCAGCAGCGTTTGGCGGGAGTTCTCCTACGAGCAGTACTTC
TRBJ2-1 | TRBD2 | NA | TRBV7-2 | CASSFAAGGKQFF | TGTGCCAGCAGCTTCGCAGCGGGAGGGAAGCAGTTCTTC
TRBJ2-3 | TRBD2 | once | TRBV5-1 | CASSPGLAGDGDTQYF | TGCGCCAGCAGCCCGGGACTAGCGGGGGACGGAGATACGCAGTATTTT
TRBJ2-7 | NA | NA | TRBV6-6 | CASSPLSPYEQYF | TGTGCCAGCAGCCCCCTCTCGCCTTACGAGCAGTACTTC
TRBJ2-3 | NA | NA | TRBV12-3/TRBV12-4 | CASRMLGARYAYF | TGTGCCAGCAGAATGCTAGGGGCCAGATACGCGTATTTT
TRBJ2-7 | NA | NA | TRBV5-1 | CASSPGHSSYEQYF | TGCGCCAGCAGCCCGGGCCACAGCTCCTACGAGCAGTACTTC
TRBJ2-4 | NA | few | TRBV21-1 | CASSKTHGLAGKNIQYF | TGTGCCAGCAGCAAAACTCATGGACTAGCGGGGAAAAACATTCAGTACTTC
TRBJ1-1 | NA | NA | TRBV29-1 | CSVKVQNTEAFF | TGCAGCGTGAAGGTTCAGAACACTGAAGCTTTCTTT
TRBJ1-2 | NA | NA | TRBV7-9 | CASSELGSDYGYTF | TGTGCCAGCAGCGAACTGGGGAGCGACTATGGCTACACCTTC
TRBJ2-7 | TRBD2 | once | TRBV9 | CASSVGTNYNEQYF | TGTGCCAGCAGCGTCGGGACTAACTACAATGAGCAGTACTTC
TRBJ2-7 | NA | NA | TRBV6-5 | CASSYPGRMAGEQYF | TGTGCCAGCAGTTACCCCGGGCGGATGGCCGGCGAGCAGTACTTC
TRBJ2-5 | TRBD2 | NA | TRBV2 | CASSGLAGAGMYF | TGTGCCAGCAGTGGTCTAGCGGGAGCGGGGATGTACTTC
TRBJ2-3 | TRBD1 | NA | TRBV10-3 | CAIRGRQGWSADTDTQYF | TGTGCCATCAGGGGCCGACAGGGGTGGTCGGCCGACACAGATACGCAGTATTTT
TRBJ2-1 | NA | few | TRBV7-2 | CASSSDPTPYNEQFF | TGTGCCAGCAGCTCCGATCCGACTCCTTACAATGAGCAGTTCTTC
TRBJ2-3 | NA | NA | TRBV2 | CATQARRADTQYF | TGTGCCACCCAAGCGCGAAGGGCAGATACGCAGTATTTT
TRBJ2-5 | TRBD2 | few | TRBV7-3 | CASSMTSLNEQYF | TGTGCCAGCAGCATGACTAGCTTGAATGAGCAGTACTTC
TRBJ1-4 | NA | many | TRBV5-1 | CASSLGGRTNEKLFF | TGCGCCAGCAGCTTGGGGGGCAGGACTAATGAAAAACTGTTTTTT
TRBJ2-3 | NA | once | TRBV29-1 | CSVPHGEHRYAYF | TGCAGCGTTCCTCACGGCGAGCACAGATACGCGTATTTT
TRBJ2-6 | NA | NA | TRBV18 | CASSPVDMANVLTF | TGTGCCAGCTCACCAGTTGATATGGCCAACGTCCTGACTTTC
TRBJ2-7 | NA | NA | TRBV4-1 | CASSQVVYSDNEQYF | TGCGCCAGCAGCCAAGTCGTTTACTCCGACAATGAGCAGTACTTC
TRBJ2-7 | NA | NA | TRBV21-1 | CASSKAEGASTYEQYF | TGTGCCAGCAGCAAAGCGGAAGGGGCATCTACCTACGAGCAGTACTTC
TRBJ2-7 | TRBD1 | NA | TRBV7-9 | CASSLGTGVSEQYF | TGTGCCAGCAGCTTAGGGACAGGGGTCAGCGAGCAGTACTTC
TRBJ1-2 | TRBD1 | NA | TRBV20-1 | CSATGTAYGYTF | TGCAGTGCTACCGGGACAGCCTATGGCTACACCTTC
TRBJ2-7 | TRBD1 | NA | TRBV12-3/TRBV12-4 | CASIPGTGSYEQYF | TGTGCCAGCATCCCCGGGACAGGGTCCTACGAGCAGTACTTC
TRBJ2-1 | NA | NA | TRBV29-1 | CSEGRSYNEQFF | TGCAGCGAGGGCAGGAGTTACAATGAGCAGTTCTTC
TRBJ1-2 | NA | NA | TRBV6-1 | CASSPMAGKNYGYTF | TGTGCCAGCAGTCCCATGGCCGGCAAGAACTATGGCTACACCTTC
TRBJ2-7 | TRBD1 | many | TRBV6-6 | CASSYGQGPYEQYF | TGTGCCAGCAGTTATGGACAGGGGCCCTACGAGCAGTACTTC
TRBJ2-5 | NA | NA | TRBV29-1 | CSVAVLQETQYF | TGCAGCGTTGCCGTTCTCCAAGAGACCCAGTACTTC
TRBJ2-1 | TRBD2 | NA | TRBV7-9 | CASSDLAGAYNEQFF | TGTGCCAGCAGCGATCTAGCGGGAGCCTACAATGAGCAGTTCTTC
TRBJ1-2 | NA | NA | TRBV6-5 | CASRGPGGYGYTF | TGTGCCAGCAGGGGACCGGGGGGCTATGGCTACACCTTC
TRBJ2-7 | NA | NA | TRBV27 | CASSVGFYSEQYF | TGTGCCAGCAGTGTGGGGTTCTATAGCGAGCAGTACTTC
TRBJ1-2 | TRBD1 | NA | TRBV6-5 | CASSAFTRGAGGYTF | TGTGCCAGCAGTGCATTCACCAGGGGGGCTGGGGGCTACACCTTC
TRBJ2-4 | NA | NA | TRBV14 | CASSHAGEAKNIQYF | TGTGCCAGCAGCCATGCAGGGGAAGCCAAAAACATTCAGTACTTC
TRBJ2-7 | TRBD2 | NA | TRBV29-1 | CSVAEGTSGRGSYEQYF | TGCAGCGTTGCTGAAGGGACTAGCGGCCGAGGATCCTACGAGCAGTACTTC
TRBJ2-7 | NA | NA | TRBV6-6 | CASSYSSRGTYEQYF | TGTGCCAGCAGTTACTCGAGCAGGGGAACCTACGAGCAGTACTTC
TRBJ2-4 | NA | NA | TRBV27 | CASSFFGDIQYF | TGTGCCAGCAGTTTTTTCGGTGACATTCAGTACTTC
TRBJ2-5 | NA | few | TRBV15 | CATSRVGSTLPQYF | TGTGCCACCAGCAGAGTAGGGAGTACCCTCCCGCAGTACTTC
TRBJ2-7 | TRBD1 | NA | TRBV6-1 | CASCPQDRGLYEQYF | TGTGCCAGCTGTCCTCAGGACAGGGGACTATACGAGCAGTACTTC
TRBJ2-5 | NA | few | TRBV7-2 | CASTPGDMVGGETQYF | TGTGCCAGCACCCCCGGGGACATGGTGGGAGGGGAGACCCAGTACTTC
TRBJ1-6 | NA | few | TRBV20-1 | CSASDRRSSYNSPLHF | TGCAGTGCATCGGACCGACGGAGCTCCTATAATTCACCCCTCCACTTT
TRBJ2-7 | NA | few | TRBV2 | CASSDPPKEYEQYF | TGTGCCAGCAGTGATCCACCGAAGGAGTACGAGCAGTACTTC
TRBJ1-3 | NA | once | TRBV25-1 | CASSESIPASGNTIYF | TGTGCCAGCAGTGAATCGATACCGGCCTCTGGAAACACCATATATTTT
TRBJ2-1 | NA | NA | TRBV14 | CASSQESNPLNEQFF | TGTGCCAGCAGCCAAGAGTCCAATCCCCTCAATGAGCAGTTCTTC